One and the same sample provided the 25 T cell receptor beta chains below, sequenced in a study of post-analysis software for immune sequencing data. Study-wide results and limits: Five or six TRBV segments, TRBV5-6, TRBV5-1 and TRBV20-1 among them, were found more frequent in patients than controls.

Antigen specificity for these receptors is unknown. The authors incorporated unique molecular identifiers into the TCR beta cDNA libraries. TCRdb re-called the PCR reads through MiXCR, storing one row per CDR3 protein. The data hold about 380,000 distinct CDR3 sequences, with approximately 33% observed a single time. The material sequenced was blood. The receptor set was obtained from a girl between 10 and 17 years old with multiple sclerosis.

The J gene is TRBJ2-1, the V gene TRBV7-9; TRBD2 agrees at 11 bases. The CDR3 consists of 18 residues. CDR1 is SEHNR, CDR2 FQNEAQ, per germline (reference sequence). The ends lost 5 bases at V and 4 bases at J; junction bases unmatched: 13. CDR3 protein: CASSPRGSGGAQYNEQFF. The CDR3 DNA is TGTGCCAGCAGCCCCCGGGGTAGCGGGGGGGCCCAGTACAATGAGCAGTTCTTC.

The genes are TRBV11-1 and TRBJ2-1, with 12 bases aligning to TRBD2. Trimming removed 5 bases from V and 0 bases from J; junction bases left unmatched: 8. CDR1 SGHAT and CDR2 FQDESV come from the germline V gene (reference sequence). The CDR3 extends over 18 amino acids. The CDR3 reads CASSPTGLAGSSYNEQFF. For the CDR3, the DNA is TGTGCCAGCAGCCCCACGGGACTAGCGGGTAGCTCCTACAATGAGCAGTTCTTC.

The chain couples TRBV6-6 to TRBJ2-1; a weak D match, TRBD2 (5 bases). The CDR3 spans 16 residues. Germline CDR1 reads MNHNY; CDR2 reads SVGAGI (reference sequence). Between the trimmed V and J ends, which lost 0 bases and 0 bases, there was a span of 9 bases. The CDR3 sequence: CASSYSTGSSYNEQFF. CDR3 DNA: TGTGCCAGCAGTTACTCGACGGGGAGCTCCTACAATGAGCAGTTCTTC.

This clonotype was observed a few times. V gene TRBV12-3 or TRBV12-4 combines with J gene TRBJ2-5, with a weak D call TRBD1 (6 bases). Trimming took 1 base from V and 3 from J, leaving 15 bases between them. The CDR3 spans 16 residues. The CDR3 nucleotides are TGTGCCAGCAGTTTAGGGCGATTGGACAGAAAAGAGACCCAGTACTTC. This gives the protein CASSLGRLDRKETQYF.

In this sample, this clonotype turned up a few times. In DNA form, the CDR3 reads TGCGCCAGCAGCCAAGATGGGGCCGGGGGCGTGGGTCAGCCCCAGCATTTT. It yields the protein CASSQDGAGGVGQPQHF. This chain joins TRBV4-1 and TRBJ1-5, with D possibly TRBD1 on 6 matching bases. CDR1 and CDR2 (germline): MGHRA, YSYEKL. This CDR3 contains 17 residues. Between the trimmed V and J ends, which lost 0 bases and 6 bases, there was a span of 18 bases.

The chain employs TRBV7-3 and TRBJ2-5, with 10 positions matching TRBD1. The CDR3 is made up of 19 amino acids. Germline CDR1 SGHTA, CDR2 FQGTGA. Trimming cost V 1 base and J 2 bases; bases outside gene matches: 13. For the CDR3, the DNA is TGTGCCAGCAGCTTAATCTGGGACAGGGGCTTCGGTTTACAAGAGACCCAGTACTTC. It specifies CASSLIWDRGFGLQETQYF.

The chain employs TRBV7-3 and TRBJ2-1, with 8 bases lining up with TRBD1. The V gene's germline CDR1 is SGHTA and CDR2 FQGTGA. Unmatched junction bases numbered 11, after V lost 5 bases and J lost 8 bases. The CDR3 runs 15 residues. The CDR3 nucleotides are TGTGCCAGCAGCCCCGGTGGACAGGGAGTCGATGAGCAGTTCTTC. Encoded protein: CASSPGGQGVDEQFF. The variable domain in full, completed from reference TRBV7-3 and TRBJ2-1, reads GAGVSQTPSNKVTEKGKYVELRCDPISGHTALYWYRQSLGQGPEFLIYFQGTGAADDSGLPNDRFFAVRPEGSVSTLKIQRTERGDSAVYLCASSPGGQGVDEQFFGPGTRLTVL.

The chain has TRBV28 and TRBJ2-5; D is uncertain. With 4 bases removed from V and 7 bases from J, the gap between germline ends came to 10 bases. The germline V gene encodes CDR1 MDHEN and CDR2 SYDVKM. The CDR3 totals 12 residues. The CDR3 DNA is TGTGCCAGCAGTTCCACAATCGCGACCCAGTACTTC. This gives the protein CASSSTIATQYF.

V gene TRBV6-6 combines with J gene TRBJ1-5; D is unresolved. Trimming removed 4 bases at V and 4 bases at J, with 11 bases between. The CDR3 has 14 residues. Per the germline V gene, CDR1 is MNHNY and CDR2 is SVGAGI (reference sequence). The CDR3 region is CASSFGRENQPQHF. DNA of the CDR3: TGTGCCAGCAGTTTCGGACGGGAAAATCAGCCCCAGCATTTT.

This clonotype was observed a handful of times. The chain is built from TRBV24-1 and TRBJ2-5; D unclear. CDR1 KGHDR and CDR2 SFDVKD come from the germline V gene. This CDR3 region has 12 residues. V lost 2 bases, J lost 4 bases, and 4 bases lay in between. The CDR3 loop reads CATSDSPETQYF. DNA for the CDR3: TGTGCCACCAGTGATTCCCCAGAGACCCAGTACTTC.

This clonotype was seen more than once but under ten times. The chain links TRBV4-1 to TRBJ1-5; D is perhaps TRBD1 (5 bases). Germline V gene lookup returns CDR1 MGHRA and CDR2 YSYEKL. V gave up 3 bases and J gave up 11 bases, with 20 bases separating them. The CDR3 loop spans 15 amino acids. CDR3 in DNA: TGCGCCAGCAGCCACATACTCGGGGGGGTCGCGGCCCAGCATTTT. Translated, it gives CASSHILGGVAAQHF.

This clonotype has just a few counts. CDR3 sequence reads: CASRAPRGGGYTF. The CDR3 region has the DNA TGTGCCAGCAGGGCCCCCCGCGGAGGAGGCTACACCTTC. The V gene is TRBV7-9, the J gene TRBJ1-2; D not resolved. Deletions cut 6 bases from V and 8 bases from J, with 16 bases between. The CDR3 has 13 residues. The germline V gene has CDR1 SEHNR and CDR2 FQNEAQ (reference sequence).

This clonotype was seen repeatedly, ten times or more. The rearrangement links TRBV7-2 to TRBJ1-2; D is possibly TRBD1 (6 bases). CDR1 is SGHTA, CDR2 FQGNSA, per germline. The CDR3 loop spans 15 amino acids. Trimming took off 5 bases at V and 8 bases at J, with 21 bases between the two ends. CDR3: CASSPPVGGSEGYTF. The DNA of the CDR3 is TGTGCCAGCAGCCCCCCCGTCGGGGGCTCAGAGGGCTACACCTTC.

CDR3 nucleotides: TGTGCCAGCAGCCCGGGGCCGGACGGAGACTATGGCTACACCTTC. Residues: CASSPGPDGDYGYTF. The chain uses TRBV7-9 and TRBJ1-2; perhaps TRBD1 as D (5 bases). Trimming shortened V by 5 bases and J by 3 bases, and 16 bases separated the two germline ends. The CDR3 is made up of 15 amino acids. Germline CDR1 SEHNR, CDR2 FQNEAQ (reference sequence).

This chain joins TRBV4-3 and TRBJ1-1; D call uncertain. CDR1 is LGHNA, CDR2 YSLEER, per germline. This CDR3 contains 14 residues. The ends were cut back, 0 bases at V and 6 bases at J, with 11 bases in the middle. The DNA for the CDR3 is TGCGCCAGCAGCCAAGATCGTACCGCGGCTGAAGCTTTCTTT. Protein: CASSQDRTAAEAFF.

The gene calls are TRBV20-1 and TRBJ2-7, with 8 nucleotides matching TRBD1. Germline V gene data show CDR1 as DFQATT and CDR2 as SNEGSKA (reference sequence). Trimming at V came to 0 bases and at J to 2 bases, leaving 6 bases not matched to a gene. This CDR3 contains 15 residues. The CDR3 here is CSARDPTGAAYEQYF. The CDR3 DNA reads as TGCAGTGCTAGAGATCCGACAGGGGCTGCCTACGAGCAGTACTTC.

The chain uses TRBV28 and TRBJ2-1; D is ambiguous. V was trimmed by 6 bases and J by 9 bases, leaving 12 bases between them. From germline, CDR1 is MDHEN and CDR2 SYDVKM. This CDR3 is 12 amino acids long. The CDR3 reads CASRLPYGEQFF. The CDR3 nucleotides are TGTGCCAGCAGGCTGCCTTACGGTGAGCAGTTCTTC. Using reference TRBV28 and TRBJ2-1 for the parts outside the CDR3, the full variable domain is DVKVTQSSRYLVKRTGEKVFLECVQDMDHENMFWYRQDPGLGLRLIYFSYDVKMKEKGDIPEGYSVSREKKERFSLILESASTNQTSMYLCASRLPYGEQFFGPGTRLTVL.

CDR3 in amino acids: CASTKDSTDTQYF. As DNA, the CDR3 is TGTGCCAGCACAAAGGACAGCACAGATACGCAGTATTTT. The rearrangement uses TRBV12-3 or TRBV12-4 and TRBJ2-3; D not resolved. CDR3 length: 13 residues. V was cut by 7 bases and J by 0 bases, with 8 bases left in between.

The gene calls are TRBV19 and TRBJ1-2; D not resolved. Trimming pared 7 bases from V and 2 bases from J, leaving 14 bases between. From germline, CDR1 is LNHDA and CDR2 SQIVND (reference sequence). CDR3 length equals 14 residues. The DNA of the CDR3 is TGTGCCAGTAAGAGTCGGACGGGGAACTATGGCTACACCTTC. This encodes CASKSRTGNYGYTF.

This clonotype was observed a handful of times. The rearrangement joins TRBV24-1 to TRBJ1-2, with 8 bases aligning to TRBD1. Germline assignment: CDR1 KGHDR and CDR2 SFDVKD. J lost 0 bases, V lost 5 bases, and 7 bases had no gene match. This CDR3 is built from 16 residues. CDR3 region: CATSATGQAPNYGYTF. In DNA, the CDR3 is TGTGCCACCAGTGCAACGGGACAGGCCCCTAACTATGGCTACACCTTC.

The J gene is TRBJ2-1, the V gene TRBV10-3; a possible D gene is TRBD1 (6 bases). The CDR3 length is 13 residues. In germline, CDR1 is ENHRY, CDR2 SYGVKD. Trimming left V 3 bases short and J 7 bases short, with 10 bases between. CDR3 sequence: CAISEGRGNEQFF. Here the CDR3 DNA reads TGTGCCATCAGTGAAGGTAGGGGGAATGAGCAGTTCTTC.

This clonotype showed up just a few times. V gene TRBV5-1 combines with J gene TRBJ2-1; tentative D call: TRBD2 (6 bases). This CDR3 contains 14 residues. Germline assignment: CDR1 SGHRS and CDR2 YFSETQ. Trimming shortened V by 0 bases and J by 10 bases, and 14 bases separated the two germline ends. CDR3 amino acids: CASSLEGTGNEQFF. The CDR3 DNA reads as TGCGCCAGCAGCTTGGAGGGGACTGGGAACGAGCAGTTCTTC.

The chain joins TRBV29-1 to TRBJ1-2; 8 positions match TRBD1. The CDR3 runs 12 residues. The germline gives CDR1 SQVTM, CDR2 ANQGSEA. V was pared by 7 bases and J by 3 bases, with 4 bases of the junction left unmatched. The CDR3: CSGSGGDYGYTF. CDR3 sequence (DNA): TGCAGCGGATCAGGGGGCGACTATGGCTACACCTTC.

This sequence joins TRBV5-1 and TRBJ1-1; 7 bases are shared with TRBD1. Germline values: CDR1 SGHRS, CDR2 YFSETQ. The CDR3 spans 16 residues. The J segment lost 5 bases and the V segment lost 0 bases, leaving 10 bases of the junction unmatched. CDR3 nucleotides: TGCGCCAGCAGCTTGGTTACAGGGGCCGGTAGTACTGAAGCTTTCTTT. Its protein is CASSLVTGAGSTEAFF.

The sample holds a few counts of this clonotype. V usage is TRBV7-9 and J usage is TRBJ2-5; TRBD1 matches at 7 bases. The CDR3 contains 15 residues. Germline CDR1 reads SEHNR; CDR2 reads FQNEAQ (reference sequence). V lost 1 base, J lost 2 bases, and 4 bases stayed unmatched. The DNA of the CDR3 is TGTGCCAGCAGCTTAGGAGGGACAGAACAAGAGACCCAGTACTTC. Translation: CASSLGGTEQETQYF.